This TCR beta chain comes out of a study of T cell repertoires in cytomegalovirus infection. Across the whole study: Public TCR beta signature analysis indicated the presence of both CMV infection and matching HLA type. Study-level results: The ex vivo response showed dominance by HLA-C-restricted CMV-specific TCR beta clonotypes. Identification of carriers of CMV plus the relevant HLA was performed using cumulative public TCR beta family frequency.

One entry per CDR3 protein, called by TCRdb with MiXCR from the reads. The data hold about 700,000 distinct CDR3 sequences, with around 32% observed a single time. This clonotype showed up just a few times. Antigen specificity is unknown. CDR3 size: 18 residues. V dropped 0 bases and J dropped 4; count of bases not matched to a gene: 9. The germline CDR1 and CDR2 sequences are LGHNA and YNFKEQ. The V gene is TRBV4-2, the J gene TRBJ2-1; 10 positions agree with TRBD2. This TCR came from a human donor in good health (CMV status not recorded). Some clones in this sample may be carry-over from other donors' samples. The source was cultured PBMCs, collected from culture after CMV antigen stimulation. DNA for the CDR3: TGTGCCAGCAGCCAAGATATCCTAGCGGGAGTTTCGTACAATGAGCAGTTCTTC. Protein: CASSQDILAGVSYNEQFF.